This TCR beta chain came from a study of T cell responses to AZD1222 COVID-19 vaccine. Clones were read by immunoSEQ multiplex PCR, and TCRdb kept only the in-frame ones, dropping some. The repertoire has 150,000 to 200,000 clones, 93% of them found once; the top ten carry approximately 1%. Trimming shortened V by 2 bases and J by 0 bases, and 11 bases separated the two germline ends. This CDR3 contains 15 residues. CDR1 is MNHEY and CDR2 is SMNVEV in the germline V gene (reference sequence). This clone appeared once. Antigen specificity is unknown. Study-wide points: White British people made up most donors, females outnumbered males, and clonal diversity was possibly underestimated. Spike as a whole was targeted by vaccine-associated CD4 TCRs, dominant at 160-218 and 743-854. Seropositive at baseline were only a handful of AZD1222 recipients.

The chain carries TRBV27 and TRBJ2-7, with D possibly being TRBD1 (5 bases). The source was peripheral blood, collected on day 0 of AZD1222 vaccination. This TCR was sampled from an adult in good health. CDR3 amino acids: CASSLVGVSSYEQYF. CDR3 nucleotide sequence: TGTGCCAGCAGTTTAGTAGGGGTGAGCTCCTACGAGCAGTACTTC.